Presented here are 4 T cell receptor beta chains from one specimen sequenced in a study of blood T cell repertoires in COVID-19. TCRdb keeps only in-frame clones here, not all; method: immunoSEQ multiplex PCR. The repertoire holds some 170,000 clones, with roughly 76% as singletons. Sequencing input: peripheral blood. Receptors were obtained from a woman in her fifties or sixties with active or convalescent COVID-19.

The V call is TRBV9, the J call TRBJ1-2, with 8 bases fitting TRBD1. Per germline, CDR1 SGDLS and CDR2 YYNGEE. The CDR3 covers 16 residues. V trimming: 4 bases; J trimming: 2 bases; junction bases outside the gene matches: 10. The CDR3 region is CASSPTTGGLNYGYTF. CDR3 nucleotides: TGTGCCAGCAGCCCGACCACAGGGGGGTTGAACTATGGCTACACCTTC.

The V gene is TRBV3-1 (or the pseudogene TRBV3-2), the J gene TRBJ2-5, with a possible D match to TRBD2 (6 bases). The CDR3 runs 18 residues. V gave up 0 bases and J gave up 4 bases, with 21 bases separating them. The germline CDR1 and CDR2 sequences are LGHDT and YNNKEL (reference sequence). CDR3 DNA: TGTGCCAGCAGCCAAGAGCGGGGTTTGGGCCTTGGGGGAGAGACCCAGTACTTC. Amino acid sequence: CASSQERGLGLGGETQYF.

V is TRBV28 and J is TRBJ1-5; 8 nucleotides align to TRBD1. The CDR3 is 17 residues long. The V and J ends lost 4 bases and 6 bases, in that order; junction bases with no gene match: 14. Germline loops: CDR1 MDHEN, CDR2 SYDVKM. The CDR3, as DNA: TGTGCCAGCAGTTCAGGGGGCGGGAATAGTGGGGGTCAGCCCCAGCATTTT. Translating it yields CASSSGGGNSGGQPQHF.

The chain is built from TRBV6-5 and TRBJ1-1; D remains unclear. CDR3 length: 14 amino acids. Germline CDR1 reads MNHEY; CDR2 reads SVGAGI. The ends were cut back, 2 bases at V and 4 bases at J, with 11 bases in the middle. The CDR3 DNA follows: TGTGCCAGCAGTTACCAGACGGGGAGCACTGAAGCTTTCTTT. Translation gives CASSYQTGSTEAFF.